Below, 30 T cell receptor beta chains from the same sample are listed, as sequenced in a study of cytomegalovirus exposure and HLA in healthy donors. The PCR contained 60 Vbeta and 13 Jbeta primers. TCRdb's table, derived via immunoSEQ multiplex PCR, lists solely in-frame clones and lacks some. The table lists over 110,000 clones, over 75% of them singletons. Sequences were obtained from PBMCs. The receptors were gathered from a woman aged 45 to 65 in good health and CMV-seropositive.

The chain links TRBV5-1 to TRBJ2-5, with TRBD1 as a possible D gene (7 bases). The CDR3 contains 17 residues. The V end lost 2 bases, the J end lost 4 bases, and 21 bases lay between the germline ends. Per germline, CDR1 SGHRS and CDR2 YFSETQ. In DNA, the CDR3 is TGCGCCAGCAGCTTAGAAGCTGCAGGGGGAGGTAGAGAGACCCAGTACTTC. It codes for CASSLEAAGGGRETQYF.

The chain uses TRBV7-2 and TRBJ1-6; D is perhaps TRBD1 (5 bases). The CDR3 extends over 16 amino acids. The V and J ends lost 0 bases and 7 bases respectively, with 13 bases between them. Germline V gives CDR1 SGHTA, CDR2 FQGNSA. CDR3 region: CASSLADPGNNSPLHF. CDR3 nucleotide sequence: TGTGCCAGCAGCTTAGCGGACCCAGGGAACAATTCACCCCTCCACTTT.

V gene TRBV29-1 combines with J gene TRBJ2-7; 7 bases match TRBD1. CDR1 and CDR2 (germline): SQVTM, ANQGSEA. The CDR3 has 14 amino acids. V lost 6 bases and J lost 3; bases outside the gene matches: 11. CDR3 sequence: CSVAKGATLYEQYF. The DNA of the CDR3 is TGCAGCGTCGCGAAGGGGGCCACGCTCTACGAGCAGTACTTC.

The chain carries TRBV6-5 and TRBJ2-2; D is undetermined. V was shortened by 1 base and J by 0 bases, with 9 bases between the two germline ends. Germline CDR1 is MNHEY and CDR2 is SVGAGI. The CDR3 runs to 16 residues. The CDR3 protein is CASSYYPGSNTGELFF. The CDR3 bases are TGTGCCAGCAGTTACTATCCAGGTTCGAACACCGGGGAGCTGTTTTTT.

The V and J genes are TRBV7-9 and TRBJ2-4; tentatively, D is TRBD2 (6 bases). The CDR3 loop spans 17 amino acids. Trimming took off 0 bases at V and 0 bases at J, with 12 bases between the two ends. The germline CDR1 and CDR2 sequences are SEHNR and FQNEAQ (reference sequence). In DNA, the CDR3 is TGTGCCAGCAGCTTAGCTCTTGGGGGGATAGCCAAAAACATTCAGTACTTC. Translated: CASSLALGGIAKNIQYF.

As for this clone: At one of its ends the junction is not consistent with the germline gene, which may arise from a read error. The chain couples TRBV19 to TRBJ1-1; D may be TRBD1 (5 bases). Per germline, CDR1 LNHDA and CDR2 SQIVND (reference sequence). CDR3 size: 9 residues. CDR3 coding DNA: TGTGCCCGATGCCCAGGGCCTCCCTTT. Its protein product is CARCPGPPF.

The rearrangement links TRBV7-8 to TRBJ1-1; D remains unclear. CDR3 length: 16 residues. V lost 5 bases and J 5 bases, leaving 21 bases between the germline ends. Germline V gene data show CDR1 as SGHVS and CDR2 as FQNEAQ. CDR3 sequence: CASSAGGSQSRTEAFF. The CDR3 coding sequence is TGTGCCAGCAGCGCTGGAGGTTCTCAATCAAGGACTGAAGCTTTCTTT.

This clone was detected once. One junction end disagrees with the germline gene, perhaps due to a read error. The chain is built from TRBV27 and TRBJ2-7; D is unresolved. The CDR3 contains 14 residues. Per the germline V gene, CDR1 is MNHEY and CDR2 is SMNVEV (reference sequence). CDR3 DNA: TGTGCCAGCAGCCTATTAATGTTCGGCTACGAGCGGTACTTC. It is translated as CASSLLMFGYERYF.

V gene TRBV5-1 combines with J gene TRBJ2-2; a weak D match, TRBD2 (6 bases). The CDR3 length is 16 residues. The V gene lost 4 bases and the J gene lost 6 bases, with 19 bases spanning the gap. Germline lookup yields CDR1 SGHRS and CDR2 YFSETQ. CDR3: CASSLYPSADAGELFF. The CDR3 coding sequence is TGCGCCAGCAGCCTCTACCCTAGCGCTGACGCCGGGGAGCTGTTTTTT.

The chain has TRBV27 and TRBJ1-1; D is perhaps TRBD1 (5 bases). Germline V lookup: CDR1 MNHEY, CDR2 SMNVEV (reference sequence). V dropped 8 bases and J dropped 3 bases, with 10 bases sitting between them. The CDR3 has 12 residues. This CDR3 reads CASGALDTEAFF. The CDR3 region has the DNA TGTGCCAGCGGGGCTTTGGACACTGAAGCTTTCTTT.

A few counts support this clone. The genes are TRBV9 and TRBJ1-3, with 8 bases fitting TRBD1. Trimming took 4 bases from V and 2 from J; bases not matched to a gene: 2. The CDR3 covers 14 residues. Germline V gene sequence: CDR1 SGDLS, CDR2 YYNGEE. The CDR3: CASSPQGAGNTIYF. In DNA, the CDR3 is TGTGCCAGCAGCCCACAGGGGGCTGGAAACACCATATATTTT.

This clone was counted only a few times. The chain joins TRBV4-1 to TRBJ2-1; TRBD2 matches at 10 bases. CDR1 is MGHRA, CDR2 YSYEKL, per germline. V was clipped by 3 bases and J by 5 bases; unmatched bases: 13. The length of the CDR3 is 18 residues. The CDR3 region is CASSQRYRAGGLDNEQFF. CDR3 nucleotides: TGCGCCAGCAGCCAGAGATATAGAGCGGGGGGGCTCGACAATGAGCAGTTCTTC.

The chain employs TRBV5-1 and TRBJ2-2; TRBD2 aligns across 8 bases. There are 16 residues in the CDR3. After removal of 3 bases from V and 5 bases from J, the junction contained 9 bases not matched to a gene. The germline gives CDR1 SGHRS, CDR2 YFSETQ. Here the CDR3 reads CASSSGGAWGTGELFF. The CDR3, as DNA: TGCGCCAGCAGCTCCGGGGGGGCATGGGGAACCGGGGAGCTGTTTTTT. The whole variable domain, remainder taken from reference TRBV5-1 and TRBJ2-2, is KAGVTQTPRYLIKTRGQQVTLSCSPISGHRSVSWYQQTPGQGLQFLFEYFSETQRNKGNFPGRFSGRQFSNSRSEMNVSTLELGDSALYLCASSSGGAWGTGELFFGEGSRLTVL.

The rearrangement uses TRBV6-1 and TRBJ2-1; D is possibly TRBD2 (6 bases). Germline V CDR1 and CDR2: MNHNS, SASEGT. The CDR3 contains 14 residues. The V gene lost 7 bases and the J gene lost 3 bases, with 13 bases spanning the gap. The DNA of the CDR3 is TGTGCCAGCATAAAAGGCGGGGACTACAATGAGCAGTTCTTC. Translation: CASIKGGDYNEQFF.

This clone was seen just once. The chain is built from TRBV6-1 and TRBJ1-6, with D uncertain. The CDR3 has 15 amino acids. V lost 7 bases to trimming and J lost 5 bases, with 15 bases between them. CDR1 MNHNS and CDR2 SASEGT come from the germline V gene. For the CDR3, the DNA is TGTGCCAGCAACCCCACGCGAGTAAATAATTCACCCCTCCACTTT. This encodes CASNPTRVNNSPLHF.

The chain employs TRBV5-4 and TRBJ1-4; D gene ambiguous. Germline CDR1 SGHNT, CDR2 YYREEE (reference sequence). The CDR3 totals 14 residues. The V end was cut by 4 bases, the J end by 8 bases, with 15 bases between. The CDR3 is CASSVQLAEEKLFF. CDR3 DNA sequence: TGTGCCAGCAGCGTACAATTAGCGGAAGAAAAACTGTTTTTT. Full variable domain (remainder filled in from reference TRBV5-4 and TRBJ1-4): ETGVTQSPTHLIKTRGQQVTLRCSSQSGHNTVSWYQQALGQGPQFIFQYYREEENGRGNFPPRFSGLQFPNYSSELNVNALELDDSALYLCASSVQLAEEKLFFGSGTQLSVL.

This clone has just one count. Germline and junction disagree at one end, which may indicate a read error. The CDR3, as DNA: TGTGCCAGCAGCCCCGGGACAGGAAGTCTCTTT. Amino acids: CASSPGTGSLF. This rearrangement joins TRBV11-3 to TRBJ1-1, with TRBD1 matching over 8 bases. There are 11 residues in the CDR3. Germline V lookup: CDR1 SGHNT, CDR2 YENEEA. The whole variable domain, remainder taken from reference TRBV11-3 and TRBJ1-1, is EAGVVQSPRYKIIEKKQPVAFWCNPISGHNTLYWYLQNLGQGPELLIRYENEEAVDDSQLPKDRFSAERLKGVDSTLKIQPAELGDSAVYLCASSPGTGSLFGQGTRLTVV.

The genes are TRBV7-9 and TRBJ2-7; TRBD2 aligns across 8 bases. V lost 3 bases to trimming and J lost 4 bases; unmatched junction nucleotides: 5. The CDR3 runs 14 residues. Germline lookup yields CDR1 SEHNR and CDR2 FQNEAQ (reference sequence). CDR3 bases: TGTGCCAGCAGCTTGCGGGGGGCAGGGTACGAGCAGTACTTC. Translation: CASSLRGAGYEQYF. Full variable domain (missing parts from reference TRBV7-9 and TRBJ2-7): DTGVSQNPRHKITKRGQNVTFRCDPISEHNRLYWYRQTLGQGPEFLTYFQNEAQLEKSRLLSDRFSAERPKGSFSTLEIQRTEQGDSAMYLCASSLRGAGYEQYFGPGTRLTVT.

The chain combines TRBV6-6 with TRBJ2-5; 10 bases agree with TRBD2. The germline gives CDR1 MNHNY, CDR2 SVGAGI (reference sequence). V was pared by 8 bases and J by 4 bases, with 13 bases of the junction left unmatched. The CDR3 sequence is 16 residues long. This chain's CDR3 is CASSSGGADGRETQYF. CDR3 bases: TGTGCCAGCTCCAGCGGGGGGGCCGATGGGAGAGAGACCCAGTACTTC.

This clone was seen only a few times. The chain couples TRBV5-1 to TRBJ2-7; the match to TRBD1 covers 9 bases. Losses at the gene ends were 1 base for V and 9 bases for J; bases not matched to a gene: 8. This CDR3 has 14 residues. Germline lookup yields CDR1 SGHRS and CDR2 YFSETQ. The CDR3 region has the DNA TGCGCCAGCAGCTTGACTTCGGGACAGGGCGGGCAGTACTTC. It yields the protein CASSLTSGQGGQYF.

This clone occurred a few times. The chain is built from TRBV6-6 and TRBJ1-3; D gene unclear. Germline V gene lookup returns CDR1 MNHNY and CDR2 SVGAGI (reference sequence). Deletions cut 7 bases from V and 4 bases from J, with 8 bases between. CDR3 length equals 12 residues. CDR3 sequence reads: CASKDFGNTIYF. CDR3 DNA: TGTGCCAGCAAGGACTTCGGAAACACCATATATTTT.

The CDR3 here is CASRDRVTEAFF. CDR3 in DNA: TGTGCCAGTAGGGACAGAGTCACTGAAGCTTTCTTT. The chain uses TRBV19 and TRBJ1-1; perhaps TRBD1 as D (6 bases). V lost 6 bases, J lost 4 bases, and 9 bases lay in between. This CDR3 is built from 12 residues. The germline V gene encodes CDR1 LNHDA and CDR2 SQIVND (reference sequence).

This CDR3 is CSVGTSPRGIPNNEQFF. CDR3 DNA sequence: TGCAGCGTTGGCACCTCCCCGCGGGGGATCCCTAACAATGAGCAGTTCTTC. This chain links TRBV29-1 with TRBJ2-1, with 7 bases fitting TRBD2. The CDR3 has 17 amino acids. CDR1 is SQVTM and CDR2 is ANQGSEA in the germline V gene. V shed 4 bases and J 5 bases; nucleotides not matched to a gene: 17.

This clone came up a few times. This sequence joins TRBV11-2 and TRBJ2-7, with 7 nucleotides matching TRBD1. This CDR3 is built from 14 residues. Germline trimming cut 5 bases from V and 2 bases from J; bases unmatched to any gene: 6. Germline V CDR1 and CDR2: SGHAT, FQNNGV. The CDR3 DNA reads TGTGCCAGCAGCCAGAGAACAGGGGCCTACGAGCAGTACTTC. Encoded protein: CASSQRTGAYEQYF.

The V call is TRBV9, the J call TRBJ1-2, with 8 bases aligning to TRBD1. With 2 bases clipped from V and 2 bases from J, the junction kept 5 bases outside the gene matches. The CDR3 is 15 residues long. CDR1 SGDLS and CDR2 YYNGEE come from the germline V gene. CDR3 residues: CASSVGQGLNYGYTF. CDR3 nucleotides: TGTGCCAGCAGCGTCGGACAGGGCCTGAACTATGGCTACACCTTC. Together with reference TRBV9 and TRBJ1-2, the CDR3 gives the full variable domain: DSGVTQTPKHLITATGQRVTLRCSPRSGDLSVYWYQQSLDQGLQFLIQYYNGEERAKGNILERFSAQQFPDLHSELNLSSLELGDSALYFCASSVGQGLNYGYTFGSGTRLTVV.

This clone showed up just once. This chain joins TRBV5-1 and TRBJ2-5, with 15 positions matching TRBD2. Germline V gene sequence: CDR1 SGHRS, CDR2 YFSETQ. V was clipped by 4 bases and J by 5 bases; unmatched bases: 12. This CDR3 comprises 18 residues. The CDR3 sequence is CASSTGTSGGSRVETQYF. CDR3 in DNA: TGCGCCAGCAGCACCGGGACTAGCGGGGGGTCCCGGGTGGAGACCCAGTACTTC. The variable domain in full, completed from reference TRBV5-1 and TRBJ2-5, reads KAGVTQTPRYLIKTRGQQVTLSCSPISGHRSVSWYQQTPGQGLQFLFEYFSETQRNKGNFPGRFSGRQFSNSRSEMNVSTLELGDSALYLCASSTGTSGGSRVETQYFGPGTRLLVL.

This chain joins TRBV19 and TRBJ1-2; a possible D gene is TRBD1 (6 bases). Trimming stripped 3 bases from V and 8 bases from J, with 10 bases between. The CDR3 length is 12 residues. CDR1 and CDR2 (germline): LNHDA, SQIVND (reference sequence). CDR3 in DNA: TGTGCCAGTAGTATCCCCAGGGGAGGCTACACCTTC. This gives the protein CASSIPRGGYTF.

This clone has a handful of counts. The gene calls are TRBV6-5 and TRBJ1-3, with TRBD1 as a possible D gene (5 bases). V lost 8 bases, J lost 4 bases, and 18 bases lay in between. There are 15 residues in the CDR3. Germline assignment: CDR1 MNHEY and CDR2 SVGAGI. CDR3: CASSPVPGGGNTIYF. The CDR3 DNA sequence: TGTGCCAGCTCTCCTGTCCCCGGGGGAGGAAACACCATATATTTT.

Written as DNA, the CDR3 is TGTGCCAGCAAAGTATACGGTGGAGTTGAAAAACTGTTTTTT. Translated, it gives CASKVYGGVEKLFF. The chain has TRBV5-4 and TRBJ1-4; no reliable D call. The CDR3 length is 14 residues. V gave up 6 bases and J gave up 7 bases, with 16 bases separating them. Germline V gene data show CDR1 as SGHNT and CDR2 as YYREEE (reference sequence).

The CDR3 loop reads CARYKTYNTEAFF. CDR3 sequence (DNA): TGTGCCAGATACAAGACATATAACACTGAAGCTTTCTTT. The chain carries TRBV2 and TRBJ1-1; the D is unclear. The CDR3 has 13 residues. Trimming cost V 9 bases and J 2 bases, with 13 bases left between them. Germline lookup yields CDR1 SNHLY and CDR2 FYNNEI.